A selection of T cell receptor beta chains follows, all from one sample in a study of blood T cells in healthy people across ages. TCRdb re-called the 5' RACE reads through MiXCR, storing one row per CDR3 protein. The table lists approximately 800,000 distinct CDR3 sequences, roughly 34% of them singletons. What was sequenced was blood. The receptors derive from a man aged 18 to 35 in good health. The CDR3 runs from the conserved cysteine through the conserved F or W.

j_call v_call cdr3_aa
TRBJ1-4 TRBV2 CASGGAVNEKLFF
TRBJ1-3 TRBV6-5 CASSRVRIGNTIYF
. TRBV4-3 CASSQDASSYEQFF
TRBJ2-1 TRBV14 CASSAPGQGVHEQFF
TRBJ2-5 TRBV7-9 CASSSGLAGGLKETQYF
TRBJ1-4 TRBV4-1 CASSQEGPEKLFF
TRBJ2-3 TRBV11-2 CASSLLSGGLTDTQYF
TRBJ1-2 TRBV7-8 CASSFFPGAAFYGYTF
TRBJ2-6 TRBV25-1 CASTEAGANVLTF
TRBJ2-5 TRBV5-5 CASSSNPTSGGETQYF
TRBJ2-3 TRBV12-3/TRBV12-4 CASRDVRPDAQYF
TRBJ2-1 TRBV20-1 CSASWLAGGSSYNEQFF
TRBJ2-3 TRBV11-1 CASSPLREDTDTQYF
TRBJ2-5 TRBV7-2 CATNDRGLLETQYF
TRBJ1-1 TRBV20-1 CSAREPRGRSEAFF
TRBJ2-5 TRBV7-2 CASSIDREETQYF
TRBJ1-2 TRBV2 CASILLGEVDYGYTF
TRBJ1-2 TRBV20-1 CSASRGEESDYTF
TRBJ2-5 TRBV6-5 CASSYYGGQETQYF